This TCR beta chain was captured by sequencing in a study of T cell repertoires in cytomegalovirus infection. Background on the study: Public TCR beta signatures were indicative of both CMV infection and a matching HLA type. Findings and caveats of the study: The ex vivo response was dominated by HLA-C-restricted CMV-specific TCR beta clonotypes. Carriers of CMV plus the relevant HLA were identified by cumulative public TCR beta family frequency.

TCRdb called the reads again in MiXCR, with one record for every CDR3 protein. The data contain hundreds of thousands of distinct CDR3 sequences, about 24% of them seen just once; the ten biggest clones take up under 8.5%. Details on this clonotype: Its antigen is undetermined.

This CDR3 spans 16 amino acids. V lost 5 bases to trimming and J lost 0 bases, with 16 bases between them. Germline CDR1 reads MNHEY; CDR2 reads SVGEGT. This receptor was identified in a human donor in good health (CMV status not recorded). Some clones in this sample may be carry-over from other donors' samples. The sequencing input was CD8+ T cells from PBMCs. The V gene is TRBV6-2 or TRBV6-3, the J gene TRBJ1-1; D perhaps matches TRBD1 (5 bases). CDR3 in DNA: TGTGCCAGCAGTAGGACACTGGATTACATGAACACTGAAGCTTTCTTT. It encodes CASSRTLDYMNTEAFF.